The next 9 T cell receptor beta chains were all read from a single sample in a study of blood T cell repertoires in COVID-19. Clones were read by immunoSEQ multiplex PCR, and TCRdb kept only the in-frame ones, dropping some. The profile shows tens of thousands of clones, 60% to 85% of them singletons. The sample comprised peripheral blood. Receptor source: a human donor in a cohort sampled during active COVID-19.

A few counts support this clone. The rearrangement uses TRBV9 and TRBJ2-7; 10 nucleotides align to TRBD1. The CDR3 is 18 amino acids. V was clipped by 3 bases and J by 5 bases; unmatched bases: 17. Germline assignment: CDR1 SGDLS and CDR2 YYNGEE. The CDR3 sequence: CASSEKEKWTGGSHEQYF. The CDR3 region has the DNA TGTGCCAGCAGCGAAAAGGAAAAATGGACAGGGGGAAGTCACGAGCAGTACTTC.

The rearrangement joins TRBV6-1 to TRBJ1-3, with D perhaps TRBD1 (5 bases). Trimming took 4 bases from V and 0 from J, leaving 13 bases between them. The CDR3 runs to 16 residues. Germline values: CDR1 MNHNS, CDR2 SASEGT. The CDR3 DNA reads TGTGCCAGCAGTGTTTGGGGGGTAGGCTCTGGAAACACCATATATTTT. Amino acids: CASSVWGVGSGNTIYF.

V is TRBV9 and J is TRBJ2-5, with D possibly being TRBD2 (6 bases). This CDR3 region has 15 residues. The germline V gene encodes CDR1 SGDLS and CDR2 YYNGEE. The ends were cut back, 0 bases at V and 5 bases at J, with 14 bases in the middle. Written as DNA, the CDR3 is TGTGCCAGCAGCGTAGATCGGGGGAGAGGGGAGACCCAGTACTTC. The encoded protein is CASSVDRGRGETQYF.

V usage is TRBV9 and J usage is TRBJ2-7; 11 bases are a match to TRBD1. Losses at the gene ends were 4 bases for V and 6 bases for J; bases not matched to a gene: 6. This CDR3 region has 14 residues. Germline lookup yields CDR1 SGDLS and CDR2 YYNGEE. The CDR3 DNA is TGTGCCAGCAGCCCATCCGGGACAGGGGGCGAGCAGTACTTC. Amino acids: CASSPSGTGGEQYF.

In DNA, the CDR3 is TGTGCCAGCAGATCCACTTATAGCAATCAGCCCCAGCATTTT. The encoded protein is CASRSTYSNQPQHF. The chain joins TRBV28 to TRBJ1-5; D is undetermined. V was shortened by 6 bases and J by 0 bases, with 9 bases between the two germline ends. The CDR3 consists of 14 residues. Germline loops: CDR1 MDHEN, CDR2 SYDVKM.

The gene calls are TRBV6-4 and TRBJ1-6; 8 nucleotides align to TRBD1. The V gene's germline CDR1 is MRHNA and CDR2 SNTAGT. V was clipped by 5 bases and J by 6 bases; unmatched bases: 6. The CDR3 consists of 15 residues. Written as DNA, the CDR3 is TGTGCCAGCAGTTCGGACAGGGTCGGTAATTCACCCCTCCACTTT. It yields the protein CASSSDRVGNSPLHF.

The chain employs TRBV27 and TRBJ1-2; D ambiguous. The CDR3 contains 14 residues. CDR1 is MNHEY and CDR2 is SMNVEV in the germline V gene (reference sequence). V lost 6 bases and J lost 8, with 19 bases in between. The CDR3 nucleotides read TGTGCCAGCAGCCCACTTTGGGGAGTCGCCGGCTACACCTTC. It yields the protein CASSPLWGVAGYTF.

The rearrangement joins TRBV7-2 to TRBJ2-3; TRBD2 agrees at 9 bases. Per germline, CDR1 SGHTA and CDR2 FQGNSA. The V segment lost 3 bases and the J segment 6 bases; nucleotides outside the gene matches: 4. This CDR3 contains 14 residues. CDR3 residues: CASSFRGRVDTQYF. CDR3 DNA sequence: TGTGCCAGCAGCTTCCGCGGGAGGGTGGATACGCAGTATTTT.

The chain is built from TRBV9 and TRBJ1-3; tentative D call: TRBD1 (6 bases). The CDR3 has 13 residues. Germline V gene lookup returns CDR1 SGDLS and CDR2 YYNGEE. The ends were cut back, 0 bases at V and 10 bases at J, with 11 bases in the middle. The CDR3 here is CASSVGDKGTIYF. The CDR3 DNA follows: TGTGCCAGCAGCGTAGGGGACAAAGGGACCATATATTTT.